This T cell receptor (beta chain) was identified during a study of post-analysis software for immune sequencing data (dated by TCRdb to between 2014 and 2017). In terms of the full investigation: Relapsing-remitting, secondary progressive and progressive-relapsing multiple sclerosis were recorded as disease courses, and subtype annotation was lacking for some patients. Patient repertoires were compared against ten to twelve previously published healthy control repertoires from donors aged about 6 to 27 years. A subset of samples was prepared in parallel using single-end sample barcoding, then pooled and co-amplified after Illumina adapter ligation.

In this sample, this clonotype turned up a few times. Which antigen it targets is not known. Base-call qualities are not available, and no considerably larger clone is one nucleotide away. Study-wide findings and limitations: The multiple sclerosis patient group was slightly younger than the control group. Four or five TRBV segments, including TRBV5-6, TRBV5-1 and TRBV20-1, were significantly more frequent in patients than controls. When samples were clustered directly using the F measure, samples prepared in the same batch co-clustered strongly, which prompted a batch-effect correction. Compared with controls, multiple sclerosis patients had significantly lower normalized Chao1 diversity, a finding suggesting substantial peripheral T-cell clonal expansion.

Library method: PCR. TCRdb shows the sequencer as Illumina HiSeq 2500. Unique molecular identifiers were incorporated into TCR beta cDNA libraries to reduce PCR and sequencing biases. Every 1 to 10 million input T cells yielded 500,000 or so cDNA molecules, meaning each molecule approximated one T cell. The same protocol used for the earlier healthy control dataset was applied to prepare and sequence the patient libraries. Within a given batch, samples were prepared together, multiplexed and sequenced on the same HiSeq lane. In the paper's pipeline: Raw barcoded reads were processed with MIGEC, discarding single-read molecular identifier groups before consensus assembly and CDR3 extraction. Clonotype tables were post-analysed with VDJtools, and diversity was normalized by down-sampling all datasets to the smallest sample size. In repertoire overlap clustering, CDR3 amino acid sequences, but not nucleotide sequences, were matched to correct batch-related cross-sample contamination. TCRdb redid the processing of the public reads, applying fastp at Q25 and MiXCR, and retained in-frame beta chains. Rows are unified per CDR3 protein, each entry keeping the most common DNA and genes. TCRdb assigned the V and J calls; the authors' analysis was not used. Across this sample there are hundreds of thousands of distinct CDR3 sequences, with roughly 30% seen only once. Together, the top ten hold more than 0.55% of the sample.

To demonstrate the VDJtools post-analysis software, the study profiled TCR beta repertoires from the peripheral blood of about 13 young patients with multiple sclerosis. Multiple sclerosis patients were children and adolescents aged about 6 to 15 years. The germline V gene supplies CDR1 SGHTA and CDR2 FQGNSA. The CDR3 contains 14 residues, cysteine and phenylalanine counted. Only the CDR3 DNA is retained, 42 bases long and in frame from the first base. The V and J segments used are TRBV7-2 and TRBJ2-5; TRBD1 fits 10 bases in the junction. The tail of the sequence fits TRBJ2-7 better, so the J call may be wrong. The receptor comes from a girl aged 10-17 years with multiple sclerosis. The specimen sequenced was blood. The nucleotide sequence is TGTGCCAGCAGCCCAAGACAGGGGGCGTTCGAGCAGTACTTC. Its protein reads: CASSPRQGAFEQYF.